This T cell receptor (beta chain) was retrieved from a study of memory CD4+ T cells and cytomegalovirus serostatus. Study-level information: Healthy Belgian adult donors included about nine CMV-positive and some 23 CMV-negative people. Whole-study results and caveats: CMV serostatus prediction reached median AUC roughly 0.95, or 0.91 with US-trained model. CD4+ memory repertoires contained 67 of 164 reported CMV TCRbeta sequences.

Per the germline V gene, CDR1 is SQVTM and CDR2 is ANQGSEA. The CDR3 is 12 amino acids. V was shortened by 7 bases and J by 0 bases, with 9 bases between the two germline ends. Concerning this clone: The antigen is undetermined.

The sort gate was single viable CD3+CD4+CD8-CD45RO+ cells for memory CD4+ T cells. Using immunoSEQ multiplex PCR, the repertoire was profiled, and TCRdb retains in-frame clones only, with some absent. The sample lists nearly 60,000 clones, about 81% occurring once. The sequenced material came from memory CD4+ T cells from blood. The V call is TRBV29-1, the J call TRBJ1-1, with D unclear. The sequence derives from an adult in good health and CMV-seronegative. In nucleotides, the CDR3 is TGCAGCGGCCAGCAAATGAACACTGAAGCTTTCTTT. Its translation is CSGQQMNTEAFF.